The 6 T cell receptor beta chains presented below share a single source sample, sequenced in a study of shared clonotypes between healthy human individuals. CD8 cells classed as naive were CD45RO-negative and positively selected for CCR7, excluding terminally differentiated effector memory CD45RA+ cells. Data came from immunoSEQ multiplex PCR; TCRdb stores just in-frame clones and leaves some out. The sample lists under 600,000 clones, roughly 98% occurring once. Sequencing was performed on naive CD8+ T cells sorted from blood. The receptors here all came from a man aged 30 to 39 in good health.

Concerning this clone: Other DNA variants within this sample encode the same CDR3. The rearrangement joins TRBV6-5 to TRBJ1-1; no reliable D call. The CDR3 is 13 residues long. CDR1 and CDR2 (germline): MNHEY, SVGAGI. V lost 3 bases and J lost 1, with 6 bases in between. CDR3 sequence (DNA): TGTGCCAGCAGTTATGGGGAGAACACTGAAGCTTTCTTT. Translating it yields CASSYGENTEAFF.

The chain is built from TRBV2 and TRBJ2-3, with D possibly TRBD2 on 5 matching bases. CDR1 and CDR2 from the germline V gene are SNHLY and FYNNEI. The CDR3 contains 14 residues. Trimming removed 7 bases at V and 6 bases at J, with 17 bases between. CDR3 coding DNA: TGTGCCAGCAAAGGCGGGCCGCTGTGGGATACGCAGTATTTT. Translating it yields CASKGGPLWDTQYF.

V and J are TRBV11-2 and TRBJ2-7; D is undetermined. V was pared by 2 bases and J by 0 bases, with 11 bases between. This CDR3 has 15 amino acids. CDR1 is SGHAT, CDR2 FQNNGV, per germline. The CDR3 is CASSLPAGSSYEQYF. The DNA of the CDR3 is TGTGCCAGCAGCTTACCAGCAGGAAGCTCCTACGAGCAGTACTTC.

The rearrangement joins TRBV11-2 to TRBJ2-3; D is uncertain. CDR1 and CDR2 (germline): SGHAT, FQNNGV. This CDR3 spans 10 amino acids. V was pared by 5 bases and J by 11 bases, with 8 bases between. The DNA for the CDR3 is TGTGCCAGCAGCCCCCCTCGGCAGTATTTT. Translating it yields CASSPPRQYF.

The chain combines TRBV6-5 with TRBJ2-1; the match to TRBD2 covers 7 bases. The CDR3 is 13 residues long. From germline, CDR1 is MNHEY and CDR2 SVGAGI. Trimming cost V 2 bases and J 7 bases; bases outside gene matches: 2. CDR3 loop: CASSYSGENEQFF. The CDR3 nucleotides are TGTGCCAGCAGTTACAGCGGGGAGAATGAGCAGTTCTTC.

In its sample, this clone was seen once. CDR3 amino acids: CASSLGVSYGYTF. The CDR3 region has the DNA TGCGCCAGCAGCCTTGGCGTATCGTATGGCTACACCTTC. The J gene is TRBJ1-2, the V gene TRBV5-1; no firm D call. V was shortened by 4 bases and J by 5 bases, with 12 bases between the two germline ends. The CDR3 has 13 amino acids. Germline CDR1 and CDR2: SGHRS and YFSETQ.